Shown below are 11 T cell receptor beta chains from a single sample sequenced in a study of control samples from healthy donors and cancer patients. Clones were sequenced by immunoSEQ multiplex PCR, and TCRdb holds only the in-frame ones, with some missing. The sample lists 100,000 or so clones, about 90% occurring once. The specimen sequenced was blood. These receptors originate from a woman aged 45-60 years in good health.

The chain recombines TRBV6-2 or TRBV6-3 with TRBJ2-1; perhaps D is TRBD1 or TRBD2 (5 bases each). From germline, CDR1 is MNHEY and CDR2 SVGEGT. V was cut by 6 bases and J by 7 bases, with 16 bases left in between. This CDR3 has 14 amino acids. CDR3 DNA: TGTGCCAGCAGCCCGGGACCGGTTCTAAATGAGCAGTTCTTC. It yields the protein CASSPGPVLNEQFF.

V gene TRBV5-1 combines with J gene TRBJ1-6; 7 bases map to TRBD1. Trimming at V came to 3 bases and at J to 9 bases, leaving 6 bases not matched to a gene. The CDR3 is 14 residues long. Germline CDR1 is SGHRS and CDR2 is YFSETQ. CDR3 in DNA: TGCGCCAGCAGCTATGAGGGGGCGAGTTCACCCCTCCACTTT. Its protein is CASSYEGASSPLHF.

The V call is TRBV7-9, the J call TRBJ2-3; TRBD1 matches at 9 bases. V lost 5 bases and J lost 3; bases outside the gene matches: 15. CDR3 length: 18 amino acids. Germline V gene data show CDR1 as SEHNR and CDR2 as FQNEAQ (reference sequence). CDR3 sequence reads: CASSDKERDRALTDTQYF. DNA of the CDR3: TGTGCCAGCAGCGACAAGGAGAGGGACAGGGCGCTGACAGATACGCAGTATTTT.

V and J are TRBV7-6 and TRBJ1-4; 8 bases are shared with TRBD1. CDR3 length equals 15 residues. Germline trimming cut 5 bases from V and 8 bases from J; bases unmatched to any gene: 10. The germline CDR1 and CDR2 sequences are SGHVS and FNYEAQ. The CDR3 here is CASSAGQALVEKLFF. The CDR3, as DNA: TGTGCCAGCAGCGCGGGACAGGCGTTGGTGGAAAAACTGTTTTTT.

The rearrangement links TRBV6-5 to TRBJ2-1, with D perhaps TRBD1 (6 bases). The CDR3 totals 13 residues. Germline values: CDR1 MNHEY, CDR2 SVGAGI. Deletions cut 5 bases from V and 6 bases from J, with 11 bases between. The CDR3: CASSLGALNEQFF. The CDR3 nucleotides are TGTGCCAGCAGTCTGGGGGCCCTCAATGAGCAGTTCTTC.

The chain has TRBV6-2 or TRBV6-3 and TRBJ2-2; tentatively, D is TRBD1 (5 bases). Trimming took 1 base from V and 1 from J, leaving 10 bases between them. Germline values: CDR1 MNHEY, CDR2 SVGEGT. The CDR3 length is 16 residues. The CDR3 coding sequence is TGTGCCAGCAGTTACTTGGGGCAAGTGAACACCGGGGAGCTGTTTTTT. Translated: CASSYLGQVNTGELFF.

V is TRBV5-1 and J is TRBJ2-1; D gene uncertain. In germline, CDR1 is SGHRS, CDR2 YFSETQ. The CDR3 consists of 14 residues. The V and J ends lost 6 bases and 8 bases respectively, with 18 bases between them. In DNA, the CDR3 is TGCGCCAGCAACATGGGCCAACTCCTCGATGAGCAGTTCTTC. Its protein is CASNMGQLLDEQFF.

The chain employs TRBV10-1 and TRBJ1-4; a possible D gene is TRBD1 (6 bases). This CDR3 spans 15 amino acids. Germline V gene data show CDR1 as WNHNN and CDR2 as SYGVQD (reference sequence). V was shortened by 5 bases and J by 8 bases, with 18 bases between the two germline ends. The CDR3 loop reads CASSPSGARSEKLFF. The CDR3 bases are TGCGCCAGCAGTCCTTCGGGGGCAAGGTCAGAAAAACTGTTTTTT.

The CDR3 bases are TGTGCCAGCAGTCTAAAAACGGGGGCCCTAAACACCGGGGAGCTGTTTTTT. It specifies CASSLKTGALNTGELFF. V and J are TRBV6-2 or TRBV6-3 and TRBJ2-2; D may be TRBD1 or TRBD2 (6 bases each). CDR1 is MNHEY, CDR2 SVGEGT, per germline. Between the trimmed V and J ends, which lost 5 bases and 2 bases, there was a span of 18 bases. The CDR3 is 17 amino acids.

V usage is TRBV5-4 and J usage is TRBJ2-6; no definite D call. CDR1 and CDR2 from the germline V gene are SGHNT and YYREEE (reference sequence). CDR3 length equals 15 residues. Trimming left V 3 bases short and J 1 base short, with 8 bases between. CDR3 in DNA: TGTGCCAGCAGCTCCTCCGGGTCTGGGGCCAACGTCCTGACTTTC. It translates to CASSSSGSGANVLTF.

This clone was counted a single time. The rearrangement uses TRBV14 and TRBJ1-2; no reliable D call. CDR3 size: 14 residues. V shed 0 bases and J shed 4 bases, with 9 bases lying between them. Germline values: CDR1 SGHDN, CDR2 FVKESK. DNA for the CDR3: TGTGCCAGCAGCCAAGAGGGGTTGGTCTATGGCTACACCTTC. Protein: CASSQEGLVYGYTF.